The TCR beta chain under discussion was sequenced for a study of blood T cell repertoires in COVID-19. The overall study: PBMCs, B-cell-depleted T cells, or T cells provided the cDNA or gDNA that made up the material.

This CDR3 is built from 11 residues. V lost 7 bases to trimming and J lost 8 bases, with 11 bases between them. Here immunoSEQ multiplex PCR was the method, and the copy in TCRdb shows in-frame clones only, minus some. The repertoire consists of some 100,000 clones, with over 80% occurring once and the leading ten covering 1.8%. The chain has TRBV12-3 or TRBV12-4 and TRBJ1-1; D gene unclear. This TCR derives from a human donor with active COVID-19. The donor label of this sample is uncertain. The sequencing sample was made of peripheral blood. CDR3 amino acids: CASTAGWEAFF. CDR3 nucleotides: TGTGCCAGCACCGCGGGCTGGGAAGCTTTCTTT.